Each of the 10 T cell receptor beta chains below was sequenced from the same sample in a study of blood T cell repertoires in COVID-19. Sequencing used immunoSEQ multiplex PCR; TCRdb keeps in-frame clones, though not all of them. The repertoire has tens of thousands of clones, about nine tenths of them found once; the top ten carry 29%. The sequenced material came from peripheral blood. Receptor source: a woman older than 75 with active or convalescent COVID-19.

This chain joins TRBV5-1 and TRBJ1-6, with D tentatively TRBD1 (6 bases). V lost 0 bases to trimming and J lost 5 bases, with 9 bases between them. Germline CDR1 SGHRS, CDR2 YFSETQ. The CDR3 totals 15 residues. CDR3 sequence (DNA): TGCGCCAGCAGCTTGGACGGGGGGCATAATTCACCCCTCCACTTT. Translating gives CASSLDGGHNSPLHF.

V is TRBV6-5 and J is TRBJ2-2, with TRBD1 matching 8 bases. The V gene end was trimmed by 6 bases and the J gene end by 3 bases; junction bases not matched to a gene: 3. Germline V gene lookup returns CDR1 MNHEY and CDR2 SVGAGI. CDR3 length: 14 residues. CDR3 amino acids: CASRGQEYTGELFF. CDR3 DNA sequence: TGTGCCAGCAGGGGACAGGAATACACCGGGGAGCTGTTTTTT.

The CDR3 region has the DNA TGCAGCGTTGAAGATGAGCGGACAGGGCGGTTAGGCTACACCTTC. Translated, it gives CSVEDERTGRLGYTF. The chain combines TRBV29-1 with TRBJ1-2; 8 nucleotides match TRBD1. The trim removed 0 bases at V and 8 bases at J, leaving 11 bases unmatched. The CDR3 totals 15 residues. Germline V gene data show CDR1 as SQVTM and CDR2 as ANQGSEA.

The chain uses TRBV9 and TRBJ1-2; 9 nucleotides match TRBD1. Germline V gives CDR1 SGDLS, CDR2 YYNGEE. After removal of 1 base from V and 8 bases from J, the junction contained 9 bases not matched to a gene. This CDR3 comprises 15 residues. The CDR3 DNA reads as TGTGCCAGCAGCGTATCCTCCGGGACAGGGAGCGGCTACACCTTC. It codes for CASSVSSGTGSGYTF.

This chain's CDR3 is CATLSGPTGGTQYF. CDR3 sequence (DNA): TGTGCCACCCTTAGCGGGCCGACCGGGGGTACGCAGTATTTT. The rearrangement joins TRBV19 to TRBJ2-3; 7 nucleotides line up with TRBD2. Germline values: CDR1 LNHDA, CDR2 SQIVND (reference sequence). J gave up 8 bases and V 10 bases, and 15 bases lay outside the gene matches. The CDR3 is made up of 14 amino acids.

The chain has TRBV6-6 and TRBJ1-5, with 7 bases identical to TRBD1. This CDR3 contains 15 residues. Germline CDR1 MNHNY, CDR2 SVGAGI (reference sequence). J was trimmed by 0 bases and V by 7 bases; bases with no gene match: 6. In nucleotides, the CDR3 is TGTGCCAGCACGCCGGGACAGTATAGCAATCAGCCCCAGCATTTT. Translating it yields CASTPGQYSNQPQHF.

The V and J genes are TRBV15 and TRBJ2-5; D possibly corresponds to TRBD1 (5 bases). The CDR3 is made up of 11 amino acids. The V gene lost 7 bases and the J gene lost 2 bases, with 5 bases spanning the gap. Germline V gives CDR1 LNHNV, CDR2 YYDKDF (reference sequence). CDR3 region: CATKGQETQYF. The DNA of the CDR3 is TGTGCCACCAAGGGGCAAGAGACCCAGTACTTC.

The CDR3: CASSSGQPNSPLHF. DNA for the CDR3: TGCGCCAGCAGCTCCGGACAGCCCAATTCACCCCTCCACTTT. The rearrangement links TRBV5-1 to TRBJ1-6, with D possibly TRBD1 on 6 matching bases. CDR1 is SGHRS, CDR2 YFSETQ, per germline. The CDR3 consists of 14 residues. The V end was cut by 3 bases, the J end by 7 bases, with 11 bases between.

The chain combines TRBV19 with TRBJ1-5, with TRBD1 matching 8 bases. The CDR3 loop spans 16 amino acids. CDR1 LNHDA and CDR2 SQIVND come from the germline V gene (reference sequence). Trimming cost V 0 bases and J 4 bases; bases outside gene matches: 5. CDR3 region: CASSIDLDRENQPQHF. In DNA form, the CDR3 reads TGTGCCAGTAGTATAGATCTGGACAGGGAGAATCAGCCCCAGCATTTT.

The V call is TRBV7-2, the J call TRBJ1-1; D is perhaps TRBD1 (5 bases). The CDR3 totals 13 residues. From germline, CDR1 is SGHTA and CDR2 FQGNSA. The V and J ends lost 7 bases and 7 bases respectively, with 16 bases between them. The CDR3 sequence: CASTAQTGFEAFF. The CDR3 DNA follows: TGTGCCAGCACCGCCCAAACAGGTTTTGAAGCTTTCTTT.